This paragraph reports one T cell receptor (beta chain). Compared with germline, one end of the junction differs, possibly owing to a read error. Patients had received no treatment of any kind before thyroid surgery. This CDR3 comprises 12 residues. Germline V gene data show CDR1 as LGHNT and CDR2 as FRNRAP. MiXCR was used by TCRdb to re-call the PCR reads. The sample yields tens of thousands of clones, roughly a quarter seen once. These data belong to a study of metastatic and nonmetastatic thyroid tumors. Study-wide context: Across peripheral blood and tumor or nodule tissue samples taken from malignant and benign thyroid patients, the repertoires were compared with one another.

The clonotype originates from a male donor with papillary thyroid cancer or a benign thyroid nodule (not recorded which). Some clones in this sample may be carry-over from other donors' samples. This chain joins TRBV12-5 and TRBJ1-2; D possibly corresponds to TRBD1 (5 bases). The sequenced material came from tumor tissue. CDR3 sequence (DNA): TGTTCTAGTGGTCCCGTAGGGGAAGTCTACACCTTC. It translates to CSSGPVGEVYTF.